The 5 T cell receptor beta chains below all came from one sample that was sequenced in a study of shared clonotypes between healthy human individuals. The table came from immunoSEQ multiplex PCR; TCRdb's copy has only in-frame clones and leaves some out. The sample contains approximately 340,000 clones, around 72% of which appear only once. The sequencing sample was made of memory CD4+ T cells sorted from blood. Subset meaning: CD45RA-negative fraction. The receptors originated from a man aged 25-40 years in good health.

This clone has at least ten counts. The chain carries TRBV14 and TRBJ2-1; 15 bases align to TRBD2. Trimming at V came to 1 base and at J to 8 bases, leaving 9 bases not matched to a gene. CDR3 size: 18 residues. Germline values: CDR1 SGHDN, CDR2 FVKESK. CDR3 coding DNA: TGTGCCAGCAGCCAAGTCCCCGGACTAGCGGGAGGGTTGCATGAGCAGTTCTTC. Its protein product is CASSQVPGLAGGLHEQFF.

This chain connects TRBV7-9 to TRBJ2-2; D call uncertain. The CDR3 consists of 14 residues. From germline, CDR1 is SEHNR and CDR2 FQNEAQ (reference sequence). V lost 5 bases, J lost 3 bases, and 10 bases lay in between. CDR3 DNA: TGTGCCAGCAGCGTCCGACTGGACACCGGGGAGCTGTTTTTT. This codes for CASSVRLDTGELFF.

The genes are TRBV5-1 and TRBJ2-7; 10 bases match TRBD2. The CDR3 spans 18 residues. CDR1 is SGHRS and CDR2 is YFSETQ in the germline V gene. The V segment lost 1 base and the J segment 4 bases; nucleotides outside the gene matches: 14. The CDR3 nucleotides are TGCGCCAGCAGCTTGTGGGAAAATGCTAGCGGGAGAACTTACGAGCAGTACTTC. This sequence encodes CASSLWENASGRTYEQYF.

V and J are TRBV4-1 and TRBJ1-3, with D tentatively TRBD1 (5 bases). Trimming took 2 bases from V and 0 from J, leaving 11 bases between them. This CDR3 spans 16 amino acids. Germline CDR1 is MGHRA and CDR2 is YSYEKL. Written as DNA, the CDR3 is TGCGCCAGCAGCCAACCGACAGCCAGCTCTGGAAACACCATATATTTT. It is translated as CASSQPTASSGNTIYF.

The chain uses TRBV6-5 and TRBJ2-3; D is unclear. Trimming shortened V by 2 bases and J by 1 base, and 4 bases separated the two germline ends. This CDR3 has 13 amino acids. CDR1 and CDR2 (germline): MNHEY, SVGAGI. The CDR3 nucleotides are TGTGCCAGCAGTTACAGGGGCACAGATACGCAGTATTTT. Protein product: CASSYRGTDTQYF.